A selection of T cell receptor beta chains follows, all from one sample in a study of identical twins. TCRdb re-derived calls from the 5' RACE reads in MiXCR, one entry per CDR3 protein. The sample has 450,000 or so distinct CDR3 sequences, approximately 15% seen once. The data also belong to a second study, concerning yellow fever vaccine responses in identical twins.

Sequencing used CD4+ T cells sorted from blood. The receptors originated from a woman under 30 in good health. The CDR3 runs from the conserved cysteine through the conserved F or W. D genes are given only for firm matches. Clone size appears in some rows only: once, few, many, or a class for an expanded clone.

J: TRBJ1-1; size: few; V: TRBV20-1; D: TRBD1; CDR3: CSAFQLGGQGSTEAFF; DNA: TGCAGTGCCTTTCAGCTCGGGGGACAGGGGAGCACTGAAGCTTTCTTT
J: TRBJ2-2; size: few; V: TRBV6-6; D: .; CDR3: CGTQGSAGELFF; DNA: TGTGGAACGCAGGGGAGTGCCGGGGAGCTGTTTTTT
J: TRBJ2-7; size: .; V: TRBV6-2/TRBV6-3; D: TRBD1; CDR3: CASRTTGDHEQYF; DNA: TGTGCCAGCAGAACTACAGGGGACCACGAGCAGTACTTC
J: TRBJ2-1; size: .; V: TRBV20-1; D: .; CDR3: CSARDPGSGANEQFF; DNA: TGCAGTGCTAGAGACCCGGGGTCGGGGGCCAATGAGCAGTTCTTC
J: TRBJ2-2; size: .; V: TRBV7-9; D: TRBD1; CDR3: CASSKTGTTWELFF; DNA: TGTGCCAGCAGTAAGACAGGGACCACCTGGGAGCTGTTTTTT
J: TRBJ1-5; size: many; V: TRBV5-1; D: .; CDR3: CASSPGGVGNQPQHF; DNA: TGCGCCAGCAGCCCGGGGGGAGTTGGCAATCAGCCCCAGCATTTT
J: TRBJ2-1; size: few; V: TRBV6-4; D: TRBD2; CDR3: CASSGLAERLVREQFF; DNA: TGTGCCAGCAGTGGGCTAGCGGAGCGACTAGTGCGTGAGCAGTTCTTC
J: TRBJ2-5; size: .; V: TRBV24-1; D: TRBD1; CDR3: CATSPTGTGQETQYF; DNA: TGTGCCACCAGCCCCACCGGGACAGGACAAGAGACCCAGTACTTC
J: TRBJ2-5; size: few; V: TRBV2; D: TRBD1; CDR3: CASTRTGKEETQYF; DNA: TGTGCCAGCACCCGGACAGGGAAAGAAGAGACCCAGTACTTC
J: TRBJ2-3; size: .; V: TRBV29-1; D: .; CDR3: CSALHPGKVLDAHTQYF; DNA: TGCAGCGCACTACACCCAGGGAAGGTTTTGGACGCACATACGCAGTATTTT
J: TRBJ1-4; size: many; V: TRBV7-9; D: .; CDR3: CASSLGSQVDEKLFF; DNA: TGTGCCAGCAGCTTAGGAAGCCAGGTAGATGAAAAACTGTTTTTT
J: TRBJ2-1; size: few; V: TRBV20-1; D: .; CDR3: CSARSEGGNEQFF; DNA: TGCAGTGCTAGAAGCGAGGGGGGCAATGAGCAGTTCTTC
J: TRBJ2-7; size: .; V: TRBV10-3; D: .; CDR3: CAISDGQAKLYEQYF; DNA: TGTGCCATCAGTGATGGGCAGGCTAAATTATACGAGCAGTACTTC
J: TRBJ2-5; size: few; V: TRBV29-1; D: .; CDR3: CSVLVGKTQYF; DNA: TGCAGCGTTTTGGTCGGTAAGACCCAGTACTTC
J: TRBJ2-3; size: few; V: TRBV5-6; D: .; CDR3: CASSWARDTQYF; DNA: TGTGCCAGCAGCTGGGCGAGAGATACGCAGTATTTT
J: TRBJ2-6; size: few; V: TRBV9; D: .; CDR3: CASSAPLRQIRSGANVLTF; DNA: TGTGCCAGCAGTGCCCCACTGAGACAGATTCGCTCTGGGGCCAACGTCCTGACTTTC
J: TRBJ2-1; size: few; V: TRBV7-9; D: .; CDR3: CASSLLTGHRAYNEQFF; DNA: TGTGCCAGCAGCTTGCTAACTGGGCACAGGGCTTACAATGAGCAGTTCTTC
J: TRBJ2-1; size: .; V: TRBV7-9; D: .; CDR3: CASSLAEGPYNEQFF; DNA: TGTGCCAGCAGCTTAGCAGAGGGCCCTTACAATGAGCAGTTCTTC
J: TRBJ2-7; size: few; V: TRBV6-1; D: .; CDR3: CASSEASFTQNYEQYF; DNA: TGTGCCAGCAGTGAAGCTAGTTTCACCCAAAACTACGAGCAGTACTTC
J: TRBJ1-2; size: many; V: TRBV28; D: .; CDR3: CASSSIYGYTF; DNA: TGTGCCAGCAGTTCCATCTATGGCTACACCTTC
J: TRBJ2-3; size: many; V: TRBV10-3; D: .; CDR3: CAISGQTDTQYF; DNA: TGTGCCATCAGCGGACAGACAGATACGCAGTATTTT
J: TRBJ2-7; size: .; V: TRBV18; D: TRBD1; CDR3: CASSDRSAYEQYF; DNA: TGTGCCAGTTCGGACAGGTCTGCCTACGAGCAGTACTTC
J: TRBJ2-4; size: many; V: TRBV12-3/TRBV12-4; D: TRBD2; CDR3: CASSPEEGLAIIQYF; DNA: TGTGCCAGCAGTCCAGAGGAGGGACTAGCGATCATTCAGTACTTC
J: TRBJ2-3; size: .; V: TRBV20-1; D: TRBD2; CDR3: CSARVPAGGTDTQYF; DNA: TGCAGTGCTAGAGTTCCCGCGGGGGGGACAGATACGCAGTATTTT
J: TRBJ2-3; size: .; V: TRBV5-1; D: .; CDR3: CASSLYRGTDTQYF; DNA: TGCGCCAGCAGCTTGTACAGGGGCACAGATACGCAGTATTTT
J: TRBJ2-7; size: .; V: TRBV6-5; D: .; CDR3: CASRGWGDEQCF; DNA: TGTGCCAGCCGCGGGTGGGGAGACGAGCAGTGCTTC
J: TRBJ2-7; size: few; V: TRBV4-2; D: TRBD1; CDR3: CASSQGLFRGQGKDEQYF; DNA: TGTGCCAGCAGCCAAGGGTTGTTTCGAGGACAGGGGAAGGACGAGCAGTACTTC
J: TRBJ2-2; size: few; V: TRBV2; D: .; CDR3: CASTSFASGGGELFF; DNA: TGTGCCAGCACTAGCTTCGCGTCGGGCGGCGGGGAGCTGTTTTTT
J: TRBJ1-2; size: .; V: TRBV27; D: TRBD1; CDR3: CASSLGRQGFYGYTF; DNA: TGTGCCAGCAGTTTGGGGAGACAGGGTTTCTATGGCTACACCTTC
J: TRBJ2-5; size: few; V: TRBV7-8; D: .; CDR3: CASSLVPLKGQETQYF; DNA: TGTGCCAGCAGCTTAGTACCTCTAAAGGGGCAAGAGACCCAGTACTTC
J: TRBJ2-1; size: .; V: TRBV7-8; D: TRBD2; CDR3: CASLLSGTSVNREQFF; DNA: TGTGCCTCCCTCCTCTCCGGGACTAGCGTGAATCGTGAGCAGTTCTTC
J: TRBJ2-1; size: few; V: TRBV5-1; D: .; CDR3: CASSFDSIPPWFF; DNA: TGCGCCAGCAGCTTCGACTCTATCCCCCCTTGGTTCTTC
J: TRBJ2-7; size: many; V: TRBV10-3; D: TRBD2; CDR3: CAIRAGTSGRTPYEQYF; DNA: TGTGCCATCAGGGCTGGGACTAGCGGGAGGACACCCTACGAGCAGTACTTC
J: TRBJ1-5; size: many; V: TRBV20-1; D: .; CDR3: CSVSIGANQPQHF; DNA: TGCAGTGTTAGCATCGGGGCCAATCAGCCCCAGCATTTT
J: TRBJ2-7; size: .; V: TRBV20-1; D: TRBD2; CDR3: CSAREPSGRYSYEQYF; DNA: TGCAGTGCTAGAGAACCTAGCGGGAGGTACTCCTACGAGCAGTACTTC
J: TRBJ2-3; size: few; V: TRBV10-3; D: TRBD2; CDR3: CAISERLAGGTDTQYF; DNA: TGTGCCATCAGTGAGCGACTAGCGGGTGGCACAGATACGCAGTATTTT
J: TRBJ1-1; size: few; V: TRBV5-1; D: .; CDR3: CASRPYSGEAFF; DNA: TGCGCCAGCAGACCGTATAGCGGAGAAGCTTTCTTT
J: TRBJ2-6; size: .; V: TRBV20-1; D: .; CDR3: CSARILSGANVLTF; DNA: TGCAGTGCTAGGATCTTGTCTGGGGCCAACGTCCTGACTTTC
J: TRBJ1-1; size: few; V: TRBV24-1; D: .; CDR3: CATSDLVGAEAFF; DNA: TGTGCCACCAGTGATTTGGTCGGCGCTGAAGCTTTCTTT
J: TRBJ2-7; size: few; V: TRBV9; D: TRBD2; CDR3: CASSVGLAGASSWEQYF; DNA: TGTGCCAGCAGCGTAGGGCTAGCGGGGGCCTCTTCCTGGGAGCAGTACTTC
J: TRBJ2-3; size: few; V: TRBV29-1; D: .; CDR3: CSVEGSGLSSTDTQYF; DNA: TGCAGCGTTGAAGGGTCTGGGTTATCTAGCACAGATACGCAGTATTTT
J: TRBJ2-1; size: .; V: TRBV5-1; D: TRBD2; CDR3: CASSRTIALAGDYNEQFF; DNA: TGCGCCAGCAGTCGAACAATCGCACTAGCGGGGGACTACAATGAGCAGTTCTTC
J: TRBJ2-4; size: .; V: TRBV11-2; D: .; CDR3: CASSLGQGLAKNIQYF; DNA: TGTGCCAGCAGCTTAGGCCAGGGGTTAGCCAAAAACATTCAGTACTTC
J: TRBJ2-3; size: .; V: TRBV6-1; D: .; CDR3: CATRAAGRTDTQYF; DNA: TGTGCCACCCGAGCGGCAGGGAGGACAGATACGCAGTATTTT
J: TRBJ1-2; size: few; V: TRBV29-1; D: .; CDR3: CSVQDYYGYTF; DNA: TGCAGCGTTCAGGATTACTATGGCTACACCTTC
J: TRBJ2-1; size: .; V: TRBV2; D: TRBD2; CDR3: CASKTSGAYNEQFF; DNA: TGTGCCAGCAAAACTAGCGGGGCCTACAATGAGCAGTTCTTC
J: TRBJ2-6; size: .; V: TRBV5-1; D: TRBD1; CDR3: CASRVRGTGSTGANVLTF; DNA: TGCGCCAGCAGGGTCAGAGGGACAGGGAGCACTGGGGCCAACGTCCTGACTTTC
J: TRBJ2-1; size: .; V: TRBV24-1; D: .; CDR3: CATSDRDFSYNEQFF; DNA: TGTGCCACCAGTGACCGGGACTTCTCCTACAATGAGCAGTTCTTC
J: TRBJ1-2; size: .; V: TRBV30; D: TRBD1; CDR3: CAGLSTGSYGYTF; DNA: TGTGCCGGACTATCGACAGGGTCCTATGGCTACACCTTC
J: TRBJ2-7; size: .; V: TRBV24-1; D: .; CDR3: CATSDPSTSYEQYF; DNA: TGTGCCACCAGTGATCCCAGTACCTCCTACGAGCAGTACTTC
J: TRBJ2-3; size: many; V: TRBV4-3; D: TRBD2; CDR3: CASSQTGLAGDTDTQYF; DNA: TGCGCCAGCAGCCAGACGGGACTAGCGGGAGACACAGATACGCAGTATTTT